This T cell receptor (beta chain) was profiled in a study of T cells in Graves' hyperthyroidism and ophthalmopathy (dated by TCRdb to between 2018 and 2021). A note on the overall study: Peripheral blood samples were taken at initial diagnosis, before any treatment was given. To identify TCR V-J signatures that set the groups apart, the researchers used a discovery cohort of approximately 98 patients, made up of 43 with Graves' ophthalmopathy and 57 with stable Graves' hyperthyroidism. Prospective prediction of ophthalmopathy was tested in an independent validation cohort of fewer than 20 hyperthyroidism patients and 17 patients who later progressed to ophthalmopathy. The approximately 100 discovery patients were randomly split 7:3 into training and test sets. In addition, the study compared T-cell repertoires in thyroid tissue and in blood from 6 or 7 Graves' hyperthyroidism patients. Following sampling, methimazole starting at 30 mg daily was given to hyperthyroidism patients, and high-dose intravenous methylprednisolone was given to ophthalmopathy patients. The paper describes TCR Vbeta CDR3 sequencing of 135 peripheral blood samples, made up of 43 ophthalmopathy patients, 70 to 75 hyperthyroidism patients and 17 progressor patients.

In the case of this clonotype: This clone's antigen is unknown. One base away there is no much larger clone; base qualities are not given.

V is pared back by 5 bases and J by 4 bases, with 21 bases lying between the germline termini. From its cysteine to its phenylalanine, the CDR3 spans 17 amino acids. Only the CDR3 region is kept as DNA, spanning 51 bases read in frame from base 1. The germline V gene provides CDR1 MNHEY and CDR2 SVGEGT. TCR beta CDR3 regions were amplified from RNA transcripts. A first-round RT-PCR of the TCR CDR3 used the HTBI primer set with the Qiagen OneStep RT-PCR kit. Libraries were constructed in a second round of multiplex PCR, after which size selection and purification were carried out. Sequencing of the libraries was done on an Illumina HiSeq2000 using paired-end 100 bp reads. For the original study's pipeline: SOAPnuke was used to process the raw data, with reads discarded if the reads contained adapters or uncalled bases, had a mean Phred below 15, or lacked an exact constant-primer or identifier match. COPE v1.2.5 was used to merge high-quality paired reads, and clonotypes were defined as unique nucleotide sequences. MiTCR v1.1 was used to align clonotypes to the IMGT TRBV, TRBD and TRBJ reference segments. The analysis included only V-J combinations with a frequency above 0.0001, which together covered 99% to 99.2% of the repertoires. The TCS score was defined as F50 (clonal expansion) divided by E x V (chaos), with BLOSUM62-based TCRdist calculated between CDR3 peptides within each V-J. Welch's t-statistics and random forest reduced 500 to 550 V-J features to roughly 13, which were used in a naive Bayes classifier (R e1071). Using fastp at Q25 and MiXCR, TCRdb reprocessed the public reads and kept productive beta chains. CDR3 protein duplicates are merged, each entry listing the most common genes and DNA. The V and J calls come from TCRdb's annotation, not from the publication. For this sample the table gives under 800,000 distinct CDR3 sequences, of which about 15% were detected only once. In total, the top ten clones hold around 9.6% of the sample.

General study outcomes and caveats: Ophthalmopathy was separated from stable hyperthyroidism by a 13 V-J signature model, with 87.88% sensitivity and approximately 81% specificity obtained in cross-validation and 80%/75% obtained in testing. During validation, the model predicted progression to ophthalmopathy a median of about 6.5 months ahead of onset, with just under 71% sensitivity and 72.22% specificity. Most expanded thyroid clonotypes (frequency above 0.001) were also detected in blood, suggesting blood repertoires may reflect thyroid immune responses. Sample size was not statistically predetermined, and blinding of investigators to group allocation was not performed.

A patient counted as having stable Graves' hyperthyroidism if no progression to ophthalmopathy occurred over 18 months of follow-up. The hyperthyroidism patients were between 18 and 65 years old and newly diagnosed, with a disease duration of less than 2 months. The study excluded patients with uncontrolled infections, other autoimmune diseases, pregnancy or lactation. Diagnoses were based on clinical symptoms, serum thyroxine and TRAb, thyroid ultrasound and orbital computed tomography. PBMCs were isolated from 7.5 to 10 ml of fresh peripheral blood by Ficoll-Paque density gradient centrifugation. Total RNA was extracted with Trizol reagent, and quality was checked on an Agilent 2100 Bioanalyzer.

The sample taken for sequencing was blood. The chain is assembled from TRBV6-2 or TRBV6-3 and TRBJ1-3; the D gene is perhaps TRBD1, on 5 matching bases. This clonotype was obtained from a young woman with Graves' hyperthyroidism. The DNA reads TGTGCCAGCAGTGACCTTCCTCTCCGCAGGGCCGGAAACACCATATATTTT. It specifies CASSDLPLRRAGNTIYF.